The source of this TCR beta chain is a study of cytotoxic CD8 clonotypes in ibrutinib-treated CLL. Study-wide points: Public clonotypes proved infrequent, and on treatment they shrank or remained steady. Against age-matched healthy donors, baseline clonality ran higher and tracked circulating CD8+ T-cell counts. At progression, clonality fell back toward baseline after rising at ibrutinib response.

Sequencing used immunoSEQ multiplex PCR; TCRdb keeps in-frame clones, though not all of them. Here the sample spans about 72,000 clones, 75% to 85% being singletons. Worth noting for this clone: The antigen remains undetermined.

The CDR3 has 11 amino acids. The V gene lost 2 bases and the J gene lost 4 bases, with 3 bases spanning the gap. Germline V gives CDR1 SGHTA, CDR2 FQGTGA. Specimen: PBMCs, collected at disease progression, from a patient treated with ibrutinib. This receptor was identified in a human donor with chronic lymphocytic leukemia. The gene calls are TRBV7-3 and TRBJ2-7; D gene unclear. This CDR3 reads CASSLLYEQYF. The CDR3 DNA sequence: TGTGCCAGCAGCTTATTATACGAGCAGTACTTC.